This T cell receptor (beta chain) was sequenced during a study of shared clonotypes between healthy human individuals. About the study: Serving as donors were a couple of women and a few men, whose ages spanned 18 to 49. Points from the study as a whole: Sampling covered blood only; tissue repertoires likely differ. Rarefaction gave evidence that sorted-subset sequencing remained incomplete despite large depth.

On this clone itself: As yet, its antigen is unknown.

Deep was the level used in running the assay. Only in-frame clones appear in the TCRdb table, and some are missing; sequencing was by immunoSEQ multiplex PCR. The sample shows around 1 million clones, 70% to 85% of them seen only once. The CDR3 length is 17 residues. In germline, CDR1 is SGHTS, CDR2 YDEGEE. J lost 3 bases, V lost 4 bases, and 15 bases had no gene match. The chain couples TRBV5-8 to TRBJ1-1; 7 positions match TRBD1. The source material was memory CD4+ T cells sorted from blood. The sample's subset: CD45RA-negative fraction. The receptor's source is a man aged 18 to 29 in good health. The CDR3 region is CASSPWGTATRDTEAFF. CDR3 nucleotide sequence: TGTGCCAGCAGCCCATGGGGGACAGCTACGCGGGACACTGAAGCTTTCTTT.